This TCR beta chain is from a study of T cells in Graves' hyperthyroidism and ophthalmopathy. The study, taken as a whole, reports: Also found in blood were most expanded thyroid clonotypes above 0.001.

With regard to this clonotype: Its matching antigen is unknown. The junction shows a germline mismatch at one end, possibly a read error.

Template material for amplifying TCR beta CDR3 regions consisted of RNA transcripts. The primer set for the first-round RT-PCR of the TCR CDR3 was HTBI. MiXCR was run by TCRdb on the multiplex PCR reads, yielding one entry per CDR3 protein. The sample comprises just over 550,000 distinct CDR3 sequences, 35% to 55% of which are singletons, and 8.2% rests with the top ten. Germline V CDR1 and CDR2: SGHTA, FQGNSA. The CDR3 sequence is 10 residues long. The chain combines TRBV7-2 with TRBJ2-7, with D unclear. Sequencing was done on a sample of peripheral blood or thyroid tissue (not recorded which). The receptor was isolated from a young woman with Graves' hyperthyroidism. The CDR3 reads CASSSYERYF. The CDR3 nucleotides read TGTGCCAGCAGTTCCTACGAGCGGTACTTC.